The 29 T cell receptor beta chains below were found in one sample sequenced in a study of shared clonotypes between healthy human individuals. In the naive CD8 group, cells lacked CD45RO and were positively selected for CCR7, so terminally differentiated effector memory CD45RA+ cells were left out. Libraries were prepared by immunoSEQ multiplex PCR; TCRdb keeps only in-frame clonotypes and omits some of them. The sample holds 550,000 to 650,000 clones, 95% to 97% seen once. Source material: naive CD8+ T cells sorted from blood. The receptors stem from a woman in her thirties in good health.

The chain is built from TRBV9 and TRBJ2-7; tentatively, D is TRBD1 or TRBD2 (6 bases each). The CDR3 totals 15 residues. Germline loops: CDR1 SGDLS, CDR2 YYNGEE. Deletions cut 4 bases from V and 5 bases from J, with 19 bases between. The chain's CDR3 is CASSPMEGYRDEQYF. The CDR3 bases are TGTGCCAGCAGCCCAATGGAGGGCTACAGGGACGAGCAGTACTTC.

The chain employs TRBV2 and TRBJ2-1, with TRBD2 identical over 8 bases. This CDR3 has 14 amino acids. Germline lookup yields CDR1 SNHLY and CDR2 FYNNEI. Losses at the gene ends were 11 bases for V and 9 bases for J; bases not matched to a gene: 15. This chain's CDR3 is CAGLGAGGRGEQFF. The CDR3 nucleotides are TGTGCCGGGCTCGGGGCGGGAGGTCGAGGTGAGCAGTTCTTC.

The rearrangement joins TRBV2 to TRBJ2-1, with 14 positions matching TRBD2. Germline CDR1 reads SNHLY; CDR2 reads FYNNEI. CDR3 size: 18 residues. The J segment lost 0 bases and the V segment lost 6 bases, leaving 7 bases of the junction unmatched. CDR3: CASRGLAGALSSYNEQFF. CDR3 nucleotide sequence: TGTGCCAGCAGGGGACTAGCGGGAGCCCTTAGCTCCTACAATGAGCAGTTCTTC.

J is TRBJ2-3 and V is TRBV9, with 7 bases identical to TRBD1. The germline CDR1 and CDR2 sequences are SGDLS and YYNGEE. V trimming: 3 bases; J trimming: 1 base; junction bases outside the gene matches: 14. CDR3 size: 18 residues. DNA of the CDR3: TGTGCCAGCAGCGACCGGGACAGCCCGTTTTATGGCACAGATACGCAGTATTTT. Translation: CASSDRDSPFYGTDTQYF.

This chain connects TRBV7-8 to TRBJ1-4; 11 bases fit TRBD1. There are 16 residues in the CDR3. V trimming: 1 base; J trimming: 3 bases; junction bases outside the gene matches: 1. CDR1 SGHVS and CDR2 FQNEAQ come from the germline V gene. The CDR3: CASSLGTGGSNEKLFF. CDR3 DNA: TGTGCCAGCAGCTTAGGGACAGGGGGCTCTAATGAAAAACTGTTTTTT.

The chain uses TRBV4-1 and TRBJ2-7, with D possibly being TRBD1 (6 bases). The CDR3 length is 15 residues. With 4 bases removed from V and 0 bases from J, the gap between germline ends came to 13 bases. Germline values: CDR1 MGHRA, CDR2 YSYEKL. In nucleotides, the CDR3 is TGCGCCAGCAGCCGTAATACAGGGAGCTCCTACGAGCAGTACTTC. It yields the protein CASSRNTGSSYEQYF.

The chain has TRBV6-5 and TRBJ1-5, with 9 positions matching TRBD1. Germline values: CDR1 MNHEY, CDR2 SVGAGI. Trimming took 5 bases from V and 2 from J; bases not matched to a gene: 4. There are 15 residues in the CDR3. DNA of the CDR3: TGTGCCAGCAGTCCCTGGACAGGGGGCAATCAGCCCCAGCATTTT. Translation gives CASSPWTGGNQPQHF.

The chain couples TRBV27 to TRBJ2-5; D is possibly TRBD1 (5 bases). The V and J ends lost 4 bases and 0 bases respectively, with 9 bases between them. CDR3 length: 14 amino acids. CDR1 MNHEY and CDR2 SMNVEV come from the germline V gene (reference sequence). The CDR3 loop reads CASSSQVYQETQYF. CDR3 sequence (DNA): TGTGCCAGCAGTTCACAGGTGTACCAAGAGACCCAGTACTTC.

V is TRBV5-6 and J is TRBJ1-1; D remains unclear. Trimming pared 4 bases from V and 3 bases from J, leaving 10 bases between. This CDR3 has 13 amino acids. Germline lookup yields CDR1 SGHDT and CDR2 YYEEEE. The DNA of the CDR3 is TGTGCCAGCAGCGCTGAGGGTGACACTGAAGCTTTCTTT. It translates to CASSAEGDTEAFF.

The rearrangement joins TRBV7-6 to TRBJ2-7, with D perhaps matching TRBD2 (6 bases). The CDR3 loop spans 16 amino acids. CDR1 and CDR2 (germline): SGHVS, FNYEAQ. Trimming took off 2 bases at V and 3 bases at J, with 17 bases between the two ends. The CDR3 DNA reads as TGTGCCAGCAGCTTAACCCCTCCGAGGGAGGTCTACGAGCAGTACTTC. It translates to CASSLTPPREVYEQYF.

The CDR3 sequence: CASSTDRESNRPQHF. The CDR3 nucleotides are TGTGCCAGCAGTACGGACAGGGAATCTAATCGACCCCAGCATTTT. J is TRBJ1-5 and V is TRBV28, with TRBD1 matching over 8 bases. The CDR3 is made up of 15 amino acids. CDR1 and CDR2 from the germline V gene are MDHEN and SYDVKM. V lost 5 bases, J lost 10 bases, and 13 bases stayed unmatched.

The table lists this clone with a count of one. This CDR3 is also generated by other DNA sequences in the sample. The chain employs TRBV29-1 and TRBJ1-1; D is uncertain. CDR1 and CDR2 (germline): SQVTM, ANQGSEA. The V end lost 2 bases, the J end lost 1 base, and 8 bases lay between the germline ends. The CDR3 is 13 residues long. CDR3 loop: CSVETGSNTEAFF. The CDR3 DNA is TGCAGCGTTGAAACGGGCTCGAACACTGAAGCTTTCTTT.

The rearrangement links TRBV28 to TRBJ2-7, with a possible D match to TRBD2 (6 bases). The CDR3 is 14 residues long. The germline V and J ends were trimmed by 2 bases and 2 bases, with 10 bases remaining between them. Germline values: CDR1 MDHEN, CDR2 SYDVKM. CDR3 in amino acids: CASSLAGTTYEQYF. The CDR3 DNA reads as TGTGCCAGCAGTTTAGCGGGAACCACCTACGAGCAGTACTTC. Full variable domain (missing parts from reference TRBV28 and TRBJ2-7): DVKVTQSSRYLVKRTGEKVFLECVQDMDHENMFWYRQDPGLGLRLIYFSYDVKMKEKGDIPEGYSVSREKKERFSLILESASTNQTSMYLCASSLAGTTYEQYFGPGTRLTVT.

The chain uses TRBV28 and TRBJ2-7, with D possibly being TRBD2 (5 bases). CDR3 length: 15 residues. Germline V CDR1 and CDR2: MDHEN, SYDVKM. V lost 7 bases and J lost 1, with 17 bases in between. Here the CDR3 reads CASIPAGPTSYEQYF. The CDR3 nucleotides read TGTGCCAGCATTCCGGCGGGCCCTACTTCCTACGAGCAGTACTTC.

This rearrangement joins TRBV28 to TRBJ1-1; no firm D call. V was pared by 6 bases and J by 5 bases, with 16 bases between. The germline V gene has CDR1 MDHEN and CDR2 SYDVKM. This CDR3 has 14 amino acids. CDR3 loop: CASSIVRFVTEAFF. The CDR3 nucleotides read TGTGCCAGCAGCATAGTTCGGTTCGTGACTGAAGCTTTCTTT.

The rearrangement uses TRBV27 and TRBJ2-2; possibly TRBD2 for D (5 bases). Trimming shortened V by 3 bases and J by 1 base, and 6 bases separated the two germline ends. This CDR3 comprises 14 residues. Germline CDR1 is MNHEY and CDR2 is SMNVEV (reference sequence). The CDR3 sequence: CASSFGKNTGELFF. In DNA, the CDR3 is TGTGCCAGCAGTTTCGGGAAGAACACCGGGGAGCTGTTTTTT.

V is TRBV4-1 and J is TRBJ2-3; D is uncertain. The germline CDR1 and CDR2 sequences are MGHRA and YSYEKL. CDR3 length: 15 amino acids. Between the trimmed V and J ends, which lost 0 bases and 2 bases, there was a span of 9 bases. The CDR3 protein is CASSQDIPPTDTQYF. CDR3 DNA: TGCGCCAGCAGCCAAGACATCCCCCCCACAGATACGCAGTATTTT.

V gene TRBV19 combines with J gene TRBJ2-1; unclear D gene. CDR1 LNHDA and CDR2 SQIVND come from the germline V gene (reference sequence). There are 13 residues in the CDR3. Trimming cost V 2 bases and J 4 bases, with 6 bases left between them. CDR3 loop: CASSIWQYNEQFF. CDR3 DNA: TGTGCCAGTAGTATATGGCAGTACAATGAGCAGTTCTTC.

The chain joins TRBV27 to TRBJ1-6; D might be TRBD1 (5 bases). V was clipped by 6 bases and J by 10 bases, with 10 bases between them. The CDR3 contains 12 residues. Per the germline V gene, CDR1 is MNHEY and CDR2 is SMNVEV (reference sequence). The CDR3 sequence is CASRSGGSPLHF. The CDR3 coding sequence is TGTGCCAGCAGATCTGGGGGGTCACCCCTCCACTTT.

This chain joins TRBV25-1 and TRBJ2-1; no clear D. The CDR3 totals 11 residues. Germline-derived CDR1 and CDR2 are MGHDK and SYGVNS. Trimming cost V 1 base and J 10 bases, with 5 bases left between them. CDR3 in DNA: TGTGCCAGCAGTGAATCGACGGAGCAGTTCTTC. This sequence encodes CASSESTEQFF. The full variable domain, its missing parts supplied by reference TRBV25-1 and TRBJ2-1, is EADIYQTPRYLVIGTGKKITLECSQTMGHDKMYWYQQDPGMELHLIHYSYGVNSTEKGDLSSESTVSRIRTEHFPLTLESARPSHTSQYLCASSESTEQFFGPGTRLTVL.

This rearrangement joins TRBV5-1 to TRBJ2-1; 7 bases map to TRBD2. This CDR3 is built from 16 residues. Trimming at V came to 4 bases and at J to 7 bases, leaving 14 bases not matched to a gene. Germline CDR1 reads SGHRS; CDR2 reads YFSETQ. The CDR3, as DNA: TGCGCCAGCAGCGAATTAGCGGGCGGACCTGAGAATGAGCAGTTCTTC. Its protein product is CASSELAGGPENEQFF. The whole variable domain, filled in from reference TRBV5-1 and TRBJ2-1, reads KAGVTQTPRYLIKTRGQQVTLSCSPISGHRSVSWYQQTPGQGLQFLFEYFSETQRNKGNFPGRFSGRQFSNSRSEMNVSTLELGDSALYLCASSELAGGPENEQFFGPGTRLTVL.

The chain carries TRBV6-1 and TRBJ1-3; D not resolved. V was trimmed by 0 bases and J by 2 bases, leaving 11 bases between them. The length of the CDR3 is 16 residues. Germline V lookup: CDR1 MNHNS, CDR2 SASEGT. DNA for the CDR3: TGTGCCAGCAGTGAAGCCTGGAGGGTCCCTGGAAACACCATATATTTT. It yields the protein CASSEAWRVPGNTIYF.

V and J are TRBV5-6 and TRBJ2-5; D is unclear. CDR3 length equals 13 residues. Germline CDR1 is SGHDT and CDR2 is YYEEEE. V dropped 3 bases and J dropped 7 bases, with 13 bases sitting between them. The CDR3 reads CASSYGAPATQYF. CDR3 sequence (DNA): TGTGCCAGCAGCTATGGCGCTCCCGCGACCCAGTACTTC. Based on the CDR3 plus reference TRBV5-6 and TRBJ2-5, the full variable domain is DAGVTQSPTHLIKTRGQQVTLRCSPKSGHDTVSWYQQALGQGPQFIFQYYEEEERQRGNFPDRFSGHQFPNYSSELNVNALLLGDSALYLCASSYGAPATQYFGPGTRLLVL.

The V and J genes are TRBV5-1 and TRBJ2-7; D perhaps matches TRBD2 (5 bases). V lost 4 bases to trimming and J lost 3 bases, with 35 bases between them. The CDR3 is 21 amino acids. The germline CDR1 and CDR2 sequences are SGHRS and YFSETQ. CDR3 amino acids: CASSQMGVSVGKPRSDYEQYF. The CDR3 DNA reads as TGCGCCAGCAGCCAGATGGGAGTGTCGGTCGGCAAACCTAGAAGCGACTACGAGCAGTACTTC. The whole variable domain, filled in from reference TRBV5-1 and TRBJ2-7, reads KAGVTQTPRYLIKTRGQQVTLSCSPISGHRSVSWYQQTPGQGLQFLFEYFSETQRNKGNFPGRFSGRQFSNSRSEMNVSTLELGDSALYLCASSQMGVSVGKPRSDYEQYFGPGTRLTVT.

The genes are TRBV28 and TRBJ2-7; 7 bases fit TRBD1. With 6 bases clipped from V and 4 bases from J, the junction kept 9 bases outside the gene matches. This CDR3 has 14 residues. In germline, CDR1 is MDHEN, CDR2 SYDVKM. CDR3 DNA sequence: TGTGCCAGCAGAACCGGGACAGAGTTGTACGAGCAGTACTTC. Translating it yields CASRTGTELYEQYF.

The chain carries TRBV6-6 and TRBJ1-1, with no clear D. Germline V lookup: CDR1 MNHNY, CDR2 SVGAGI (reference sequence). V gave up 0 bases and J gave up 7 bases, with 6 bases separating them. The CDR3 is 12 residues long. For the CDR3, the DNA is TGTGCCAGCAGTTACTCTTGGGATGAAGCTTTCTTT. Its protein is CASSYSWDEAFF.

The chain joins TRBV6-4 to TRBJ1-2; possibly TRBD1 for D (5 bases). The CDR3 runs to 13 residues. The V and J ends lost 6 bases and 8 bases respectively, with 16 bases between them. CDR1 and CDR2 from the germline V gene are MRHNA and SNTAGT. Written as DNA, the CDR3 is TGTGCCAGCAGCCTGGTTGGGGGAAGGGGCTACACCTTC. Its protein product is CASSLVGGRGYTF.

The chain employs TRBV4-2 and TRBJ1-1, with a tentative D call TRBD1 (5 bases). Trimming stripped 0 bases from V and 6 bases from J, with 14 bases between. This CDR3 has 15 residues. Germline-derived CDR1 and CDR2 are LGHNA and YNFKEQ. The CDR3 DNA sequence: TGTGCCAGCAGCCAAGAGTCCAGGGACTCCCCTGAAGCTTTCTTT. Its translation: CASSQESRDSPEAFF.

This sequence joins TRBV2 and TRBJ2-7, with D uncertain. The V gene's germline CDR1 is SNHLY and CDR2 FYNNEI. Trimming left V 2 bases short and J 6 bases short, with 8 bases between. The CDR3 extends over 12 amino acids. DNA for the CDR3: TGTGCCAGCAGTGAATACCAGACCGAGCAGTACTTC. Translation gives CASSEYQTEQYF.